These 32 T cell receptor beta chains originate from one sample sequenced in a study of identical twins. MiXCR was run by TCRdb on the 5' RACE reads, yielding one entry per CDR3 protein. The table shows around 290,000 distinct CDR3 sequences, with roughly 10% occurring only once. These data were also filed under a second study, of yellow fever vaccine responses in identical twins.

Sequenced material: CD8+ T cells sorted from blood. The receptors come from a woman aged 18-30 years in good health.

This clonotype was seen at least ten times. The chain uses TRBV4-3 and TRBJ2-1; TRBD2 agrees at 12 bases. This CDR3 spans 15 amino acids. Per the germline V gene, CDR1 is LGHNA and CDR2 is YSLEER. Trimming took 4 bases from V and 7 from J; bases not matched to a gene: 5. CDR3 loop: CASSRGLAGGNEQFF. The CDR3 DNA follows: TGCGCCAGCAGCCGGGGACTAGCGGGTGGAAATGAGCAGTTCTTC.

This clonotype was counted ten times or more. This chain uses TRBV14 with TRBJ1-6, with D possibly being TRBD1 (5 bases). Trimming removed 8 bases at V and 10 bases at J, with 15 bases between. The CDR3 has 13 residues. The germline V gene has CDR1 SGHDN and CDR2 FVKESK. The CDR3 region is CASQDLGQSPLHF. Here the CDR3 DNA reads TGTGCCAGCCAGGACCTGGGGCAATCACCCCTCCACTTT. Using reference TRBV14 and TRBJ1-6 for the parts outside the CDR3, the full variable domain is EAGVTQFPSHSVIEKGQTVTLRCDPISGHDNLYWYRRVMGKEIKFLLHFVKESKQDESGMPNNRFLAERTGGTYSTLKVQPAELEDSGVYFCASQDLGQSPLHFGNGTRLTVT.

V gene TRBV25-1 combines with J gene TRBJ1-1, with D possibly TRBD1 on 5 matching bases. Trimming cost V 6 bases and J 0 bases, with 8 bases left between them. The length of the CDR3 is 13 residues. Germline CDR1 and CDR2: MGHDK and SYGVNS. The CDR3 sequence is CASSWGLNTEAFF. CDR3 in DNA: TGTGCCAGCAGCTGGGGGTTGAACACTGAAGCTTTCTTT.

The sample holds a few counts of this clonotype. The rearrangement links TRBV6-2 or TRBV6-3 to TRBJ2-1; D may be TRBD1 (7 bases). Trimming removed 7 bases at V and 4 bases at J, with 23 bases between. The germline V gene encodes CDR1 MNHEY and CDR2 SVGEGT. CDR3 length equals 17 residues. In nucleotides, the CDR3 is TGTGCCAGCATCTCCTTAGCTAAGGGGGGACAGTACAATGAGCAGTTCTTC. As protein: CASISLAKGGQYNEQFF.

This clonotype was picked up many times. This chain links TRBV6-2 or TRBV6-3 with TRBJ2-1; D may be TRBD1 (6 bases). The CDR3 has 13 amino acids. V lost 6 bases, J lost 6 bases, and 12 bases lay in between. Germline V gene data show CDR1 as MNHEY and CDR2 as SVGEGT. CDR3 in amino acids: CASSVDRPNEQFF. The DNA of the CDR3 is TGTGCCAGCAGCGTCGACAGGCCCAATGAGCAGTTCTTC.

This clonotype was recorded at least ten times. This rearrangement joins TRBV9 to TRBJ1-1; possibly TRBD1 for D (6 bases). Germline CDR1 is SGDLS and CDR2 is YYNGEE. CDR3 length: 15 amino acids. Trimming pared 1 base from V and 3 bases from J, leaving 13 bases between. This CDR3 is CASSVFETGYTEAFF. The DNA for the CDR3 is TGTGCCAGCAGCGTATTCGAGACAGGATACACTGAAGCTTTCTTT.

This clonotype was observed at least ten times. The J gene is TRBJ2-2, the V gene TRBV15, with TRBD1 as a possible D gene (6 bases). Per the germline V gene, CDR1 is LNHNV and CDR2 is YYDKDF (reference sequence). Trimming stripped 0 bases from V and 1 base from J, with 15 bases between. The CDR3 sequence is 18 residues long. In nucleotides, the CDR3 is TGTGCCACCAGCAGAGATTCATCAGCAGGGGTGAACACCGGGGAGCTGTTTTTT. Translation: CATSRDSSAGVNTGELFF. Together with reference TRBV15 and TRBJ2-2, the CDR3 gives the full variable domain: DAMVIQNPRYQVTQFGKPVTLSCSQTLNHNVMYWYQQKSSQAPKLLFHYYDKDFNNEADTPDNFQSRRPNTSFCFLDIRSPGLGDTAMYLCATSRDSSAGVNTGELFFGEGSRLTVL.

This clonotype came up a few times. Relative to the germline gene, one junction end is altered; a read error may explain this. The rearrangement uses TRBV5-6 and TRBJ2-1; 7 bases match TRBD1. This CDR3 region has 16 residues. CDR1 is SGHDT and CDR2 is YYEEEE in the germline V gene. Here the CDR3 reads CASSSWDSMSPAVSSF. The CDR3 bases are TGTGCCAGCAGCTCTTGGGACAGCATGAGCCCTGCAGTTTCCTCCTTC.

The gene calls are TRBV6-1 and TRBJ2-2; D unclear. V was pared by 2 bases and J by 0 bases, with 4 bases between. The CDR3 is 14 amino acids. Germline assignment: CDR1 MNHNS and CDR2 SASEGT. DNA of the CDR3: TGTGCCAGCAGTGAACTAGCGAACACCGGGGAGCTGTTTTTT. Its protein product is CASSELANTGELFF.

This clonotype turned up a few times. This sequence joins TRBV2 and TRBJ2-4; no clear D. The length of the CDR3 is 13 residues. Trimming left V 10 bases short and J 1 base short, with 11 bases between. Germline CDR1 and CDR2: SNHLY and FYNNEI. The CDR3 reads CAIFSLAKNIQYF. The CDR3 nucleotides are TGTGCCATCTTCTCCCTGGCCAAAAACATTCAGTACTTC.

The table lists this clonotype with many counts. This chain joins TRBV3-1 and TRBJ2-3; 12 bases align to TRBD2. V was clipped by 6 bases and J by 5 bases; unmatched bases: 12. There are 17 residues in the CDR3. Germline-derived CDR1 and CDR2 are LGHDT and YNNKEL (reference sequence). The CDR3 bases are TGTGCCAGCAGTCATCCCTCTAGCGGGGGGGCCTTAGATACGCAGTATTTT. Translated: CASSHPSSGGALDTQYF.

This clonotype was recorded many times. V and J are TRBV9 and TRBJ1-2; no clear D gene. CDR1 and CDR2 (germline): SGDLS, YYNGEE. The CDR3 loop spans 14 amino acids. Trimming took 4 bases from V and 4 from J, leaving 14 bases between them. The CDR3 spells CASSPISPLYGYTF. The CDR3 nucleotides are TGTGCCAGCAGCCCCATCAGCCCCCTCTATGGCTACACCTTC.

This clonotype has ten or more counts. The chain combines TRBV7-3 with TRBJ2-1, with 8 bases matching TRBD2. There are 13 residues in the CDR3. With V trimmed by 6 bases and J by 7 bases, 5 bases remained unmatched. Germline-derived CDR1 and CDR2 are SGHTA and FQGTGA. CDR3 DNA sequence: TGTGCCAGCAGTCTCGGGGGGGCGAATGAGCAGTTCTTC. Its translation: CASSLGGANEQFF. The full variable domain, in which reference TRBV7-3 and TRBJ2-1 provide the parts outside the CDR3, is GAGVSQTPSNKVTEKGKYVELRCDPISGHTALYWYRQSLGQGPEFLIYFQGTGAADDSGLPNDRFFAVRPEGSVSTLKIQRTERGDSAVYLCASSLGGANEQFFGPGTRLTVL.

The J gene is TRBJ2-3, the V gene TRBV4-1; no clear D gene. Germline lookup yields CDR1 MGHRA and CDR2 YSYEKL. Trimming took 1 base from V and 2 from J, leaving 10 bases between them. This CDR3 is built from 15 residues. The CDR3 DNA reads TGCGCCAGCAGCCAAGGAGGAATGGCCACAGATACGCAGTATTTT. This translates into CASSQGGMATDTQYF.

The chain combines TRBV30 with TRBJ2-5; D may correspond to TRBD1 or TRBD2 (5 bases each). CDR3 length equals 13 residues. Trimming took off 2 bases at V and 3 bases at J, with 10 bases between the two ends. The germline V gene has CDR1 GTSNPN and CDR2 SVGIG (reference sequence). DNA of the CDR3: TGTGCCTGGAGTACGGGGCTGGAAGAGACCCAGTACTTC. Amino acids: CAWSTGLEETQYF.

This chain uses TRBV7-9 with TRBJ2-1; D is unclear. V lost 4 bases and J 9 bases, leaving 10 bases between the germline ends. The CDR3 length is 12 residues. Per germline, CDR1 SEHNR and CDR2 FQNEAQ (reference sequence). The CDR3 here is CASSSSVFEQFF. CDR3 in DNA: TGTGCCAGCAGCTCTTCAGTGTTTGAGCAGTTCTTC.

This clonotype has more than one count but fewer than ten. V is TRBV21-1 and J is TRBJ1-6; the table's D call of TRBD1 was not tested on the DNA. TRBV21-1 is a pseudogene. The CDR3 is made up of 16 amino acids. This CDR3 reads CASRREQGQGGSPLHF. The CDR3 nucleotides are TGTGCCAGCAGGCGAGAGCAGGGGCAGGGGGGTTCACCCCTCCACTTT.

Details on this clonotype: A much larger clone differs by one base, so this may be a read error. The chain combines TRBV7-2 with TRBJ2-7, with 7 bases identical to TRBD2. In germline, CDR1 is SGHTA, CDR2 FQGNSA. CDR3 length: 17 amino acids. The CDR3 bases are TGTGCCAGCAGCTTATACAAGTCTTGGGAGGGGTTCAACGAGCTGTACTTC. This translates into CASSLYKSWEGFNELYF. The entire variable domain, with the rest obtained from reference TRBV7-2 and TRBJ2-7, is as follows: GAGVSQSPSNKVTEKGKDVELRCDPISGHTALYWYRQSLGQGLEFLIYFQGNSAPDKSGLPSDRFSAERTGGSVSTLTIQRTQQEDSAVYLCASSLYKSWEGFNELYFGPGTRLTVT.

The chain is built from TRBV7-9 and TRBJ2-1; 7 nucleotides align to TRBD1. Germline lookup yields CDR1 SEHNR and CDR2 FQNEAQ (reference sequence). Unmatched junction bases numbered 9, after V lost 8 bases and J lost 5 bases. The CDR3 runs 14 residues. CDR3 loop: CASRKKTGDNEQFF. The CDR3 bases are TGTGCCAGCCGAAAAAAAACAGGGGACAATGAGCAGTTCTTC. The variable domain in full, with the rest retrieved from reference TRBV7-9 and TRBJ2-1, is DTGVSQNPRHKITKRGQNVTFRCDPISEHNRLYWYRQTLGQGPEFLTYFQNEAQLEKSRLLSDRFSAERPKGSFSTLEIQRTEQGDSAMYLCASRKKTGDNEQFFGPGTRLTVL.

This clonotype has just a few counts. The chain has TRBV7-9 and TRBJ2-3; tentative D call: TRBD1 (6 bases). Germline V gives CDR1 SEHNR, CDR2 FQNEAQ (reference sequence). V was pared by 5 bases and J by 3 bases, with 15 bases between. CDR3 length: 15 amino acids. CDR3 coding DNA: TGTGCCAGCAGCGGTCGACAGGAAAGGACAGATACGCAGTATTTT. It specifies CASSGRQERTDTQYF.

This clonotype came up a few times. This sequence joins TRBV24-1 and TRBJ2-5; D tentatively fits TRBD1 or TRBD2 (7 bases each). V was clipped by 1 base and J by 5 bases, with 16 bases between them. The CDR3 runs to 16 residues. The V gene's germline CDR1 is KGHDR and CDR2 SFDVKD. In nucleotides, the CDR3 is TGTGCCACCAGTGATTTACGACAGGGAGGGGCGGAGACCCAGTACTTC. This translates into CATSDLRQGGAETQYF.

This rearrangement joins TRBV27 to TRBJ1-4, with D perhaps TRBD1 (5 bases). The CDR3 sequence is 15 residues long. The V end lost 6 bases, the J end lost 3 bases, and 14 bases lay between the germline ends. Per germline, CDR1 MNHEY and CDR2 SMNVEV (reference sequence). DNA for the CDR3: TGTGCCAGCAGCGGTGGGGTGACAGCTAATGAAAAACTGTTTTTT. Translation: CASSGGVTANEKLFF.

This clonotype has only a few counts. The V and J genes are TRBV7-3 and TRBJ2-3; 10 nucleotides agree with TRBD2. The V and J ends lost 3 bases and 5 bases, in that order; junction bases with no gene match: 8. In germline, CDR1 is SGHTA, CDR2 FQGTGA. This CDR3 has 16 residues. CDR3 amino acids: CASSLTTSGVIDTQYF. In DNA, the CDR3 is TGTGCCAGCAGCTTGACTACTAGCGGGGTAATAGATACGCAGTATTTT.

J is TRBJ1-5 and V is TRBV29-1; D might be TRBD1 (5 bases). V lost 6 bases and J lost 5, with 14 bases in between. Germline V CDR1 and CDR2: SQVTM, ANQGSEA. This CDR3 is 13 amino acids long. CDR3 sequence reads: CSVRTGEDQPQHF. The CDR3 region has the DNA TGCAGCGTACGCACGGGGGAGGATCAGCCCCAGCATTTT.

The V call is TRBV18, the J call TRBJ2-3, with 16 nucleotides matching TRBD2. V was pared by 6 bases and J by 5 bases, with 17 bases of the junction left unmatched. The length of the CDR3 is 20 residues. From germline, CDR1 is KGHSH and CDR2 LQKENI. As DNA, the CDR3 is TGTGCCAGCTCGCCCCCTCGGGGACTAGCGGGAGGGAGTGATGAAGATACGCAGTATTTT. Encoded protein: CASSPPRGLAGGSDEDTQYF.

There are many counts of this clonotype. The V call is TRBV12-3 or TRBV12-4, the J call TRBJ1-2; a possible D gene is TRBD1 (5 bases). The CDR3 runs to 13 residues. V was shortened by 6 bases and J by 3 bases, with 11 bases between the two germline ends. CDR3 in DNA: TGTGCCAGCAGCGTAGACAGAGACTATGGCTACACCTTC. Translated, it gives CASSVDRDYGYTF.

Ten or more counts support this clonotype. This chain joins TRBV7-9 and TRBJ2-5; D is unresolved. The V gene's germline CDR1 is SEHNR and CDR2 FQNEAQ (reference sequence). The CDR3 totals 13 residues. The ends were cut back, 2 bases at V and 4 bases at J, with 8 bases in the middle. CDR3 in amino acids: CASSLSELETQYF. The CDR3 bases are TGTGCCAGCAGCTTATCGGAACTAGAGACCCAGTACTTC. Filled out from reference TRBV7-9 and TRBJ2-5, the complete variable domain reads DTGVSQNPRHKITKRGQNVTFRCDPISEHNRLYWYRQTLGQGPEFLTYFQNEAQLEKSRLLSDRFSAERPKGSFSTLEIQRTEQGDSAMYLCASSLSELETQYFGPGTRLLVL.

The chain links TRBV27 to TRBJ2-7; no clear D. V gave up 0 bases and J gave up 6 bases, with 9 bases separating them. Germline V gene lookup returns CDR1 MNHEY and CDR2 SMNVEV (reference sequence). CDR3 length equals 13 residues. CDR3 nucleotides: TGTGCCAGCAGTTTATCCTCGAAAAGCGAGCAGTACTTC. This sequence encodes CASSLSSKSEQYF.

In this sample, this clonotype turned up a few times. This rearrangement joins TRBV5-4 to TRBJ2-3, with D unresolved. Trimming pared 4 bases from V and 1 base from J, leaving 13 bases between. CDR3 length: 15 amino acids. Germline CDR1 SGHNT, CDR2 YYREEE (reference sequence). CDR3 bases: TGTGCCAGCAGCCCCACTCCATATCGCACAGATACGCAGTATTTT. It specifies CASSPTPYRTDTQYF.

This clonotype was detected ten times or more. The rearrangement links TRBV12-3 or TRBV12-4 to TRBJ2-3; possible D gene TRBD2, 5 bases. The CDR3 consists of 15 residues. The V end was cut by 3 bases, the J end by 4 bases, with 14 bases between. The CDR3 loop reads CASSFSSHGADTQYF. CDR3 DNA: TGTGCCAGCAGTTTTAGCAGCCACGGGGCAGATACGCAGTATTTT.

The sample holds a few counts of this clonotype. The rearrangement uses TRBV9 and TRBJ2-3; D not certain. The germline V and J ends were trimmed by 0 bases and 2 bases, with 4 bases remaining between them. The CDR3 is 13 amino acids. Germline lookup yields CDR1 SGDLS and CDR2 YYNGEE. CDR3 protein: CASSVGDTDTQYF. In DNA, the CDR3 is TGTGCCAGCAGCGTAGGCGACACAGATACGCAGTATTTT.

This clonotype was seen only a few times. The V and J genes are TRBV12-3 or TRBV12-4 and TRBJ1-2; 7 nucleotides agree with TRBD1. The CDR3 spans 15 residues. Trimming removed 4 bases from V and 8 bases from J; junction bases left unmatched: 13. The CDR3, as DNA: TGTGCCAGCAGTTCAACCCCCTGGGACAGTTCGGGCTACACCTTC. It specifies CASSSTPWDSSGYTF.